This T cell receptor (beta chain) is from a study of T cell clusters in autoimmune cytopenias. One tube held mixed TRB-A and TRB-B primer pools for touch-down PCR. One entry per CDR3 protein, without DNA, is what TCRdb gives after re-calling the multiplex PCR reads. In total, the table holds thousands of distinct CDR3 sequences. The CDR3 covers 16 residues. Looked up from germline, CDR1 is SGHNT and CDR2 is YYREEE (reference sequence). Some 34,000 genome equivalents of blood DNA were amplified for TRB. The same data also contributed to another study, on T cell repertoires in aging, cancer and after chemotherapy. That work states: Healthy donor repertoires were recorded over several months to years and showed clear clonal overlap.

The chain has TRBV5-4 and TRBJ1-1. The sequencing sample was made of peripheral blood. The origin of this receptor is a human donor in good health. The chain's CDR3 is CASSSRAGGGGTEAFF.